This TCR beta chain appears in the sequencing data of a study of memory CD4+ T cells and cytomegalovirus serostatus. Study details: Donors were healthy Belgian adults, 10 or so CMV seropositive and 24 seronegative.

Findings and limits, study-wide: About 40% of the roughly 150 known CMV-associated TCRbeta sequences appeared in CD4+ memory.

Per the authors' pipeline: After removing out-of-frame reads, around 2,100,000 distinct TCRbeta sequences remained. The repertoire was sequenced with immunoSEQ multiplex PCR; TCRdb's copy has only in-frame clones and lacks some. That table furnishes V, J and clone size, whereas the DNA furnished D and trimming. The table lists 50,000 or so clones, around 83% of them singletons. Single viable CD3+CD4+CD8-CD45RO+ cells were sorted as the memory CD4+ T cells. After thawing, CD4+ T cells were positively selected. Details on this clone: What it binds is unknown.

The CDR3 sequence is 18 residues long. Looked up from germline, CDR1 is SGHRS and CDR2 is YFSETQ. The V and J ends lost 3 bases and 0 bases, in that order; junction bases with no gene match: 10. Sequencing used memory CD4+ T cells from blood. The chain combines TRBV5-1 with TRBJ2-2, with 8 nucleotides matching TRBD2. This receptor was taken from an adult in good health and CMV-seropositive. The CDR3 loop is CASSSGGRISSNTGELFF. CDR3 nucleotide sequence: TGCGCCAGCAGCTCGGGGGGGAGGATTTCCTCGAACACCGGGGAGCTGTTTTTT.